This passage covers 10 T cell receptor beta chains from one sample sequenced in a study of tumor-infiltrating lymphocytes in localized non-small cell lung cancer. Some clones are missing from TCRdb's copy, which holds only in-frame ones; the method was immunoSEQ multiplex PCR. In the table there are under 15,000 clones, about 85% of which are singletons. Sequencing was performed on lung tumor tissue. Receptor source: a human donor with non-small cell lung cancer.

The CDR3 region is CSVGGLQETQYF. CDR3 nucleotides: TGCAGCGTCGGGGGACTACAAGAGACCCAGTACTTC. The chain couples TRBV29-1 to TRBJ2-5; 7 bases map to TRBD2. Germline assignment: CDR1 SQVTM and CDR2 ANQGSEA. V shed 6 bases and J 2 bases; nucleotides not matched to a gene: 3. This CDR3 contains 12 residues.

The chain links TRBV5-1 to TRBJ1-1, with 9 bases identical to TRBD1. The CDR3 sequence is 17 residues long. Germline V gene sequence: CDR1 SGHRS, CDR2 YFSETQ. V was pared by 5 bases and J by 0 bases, with 11 bases of the junction left unmatched. The CDR3 protein is CASRGGQGGFMNTEAFF. The CDR3 region has the DNA TGCGCCAGCAGGGGGGGACAGGGAGGTTTTATGAACACTGAAGCTTTCTTT.

This chain links TRBV7-2 with TRBJ1-2; possible D gene TRBD1, 5 bases. The germline V gene encodes CDR1 SGHTA and CDR2 FQGNSA. CDR3 length: 11 residues. V lost 4 bases to trimming and J lost 8 bases, with 8 bases between them. The CDR3 DNA follows: TGTGCCAGCAGCTCAGACAGAGGCTACACCTTC. This sequence encodes CASSSDRGYTF.

The V gene is TRBV30, the J gene TRBJ2-6; TRBD1 matches 7 bases. CDR1 and CDR2 (germline): GTSNPN, SVGIG (reference sequence). V shed 2 bases, J shed 7 bases, and the junction held 11 bases outside the gene matches. The CDR3 has 16 amino acids. In nucleotides, the CDR3 is TGTGCCTGGAGTTTACAAGGCAGGGGGTTTGCCAACGTCCTGACTTTC. Its translation: CAWSLQGRGFANVLTF.

V is TRBV19 and J is TRBJ1-1; D remains ambiguous. Trimming took off 6 bases at V and 3 bases at J, with 11 bases between the two ends. The germline gives CDR1 LNHDA, CDR2 SQIVND (reference sequence). The CDR3 runs to 13 residues. CDR3 loop: CASSYLIDTEAFF. CDR3 sequence (DNA): TGTGCCAGTAGCTACTTAATCGACACTGAAGCTTTCTTT.

V usage is TRBV5-4 and J usage is TRBJ1-6, with 7 bases fitting TRBD1. Germline V lookup: CDR1 SGHNT, CDR2 YYREEE (reference sequence). With 9 bases clipped from V and 9 bases from J, the junction kept 9 bases outside the gene matches. The CDR3 sequence is 13 residues long. The chain's CDR3 is CAMTGKVGSPLHF. The CDR3 DNA reads as TGTGCCATGACAGGGAAGGTGGGTTCACCCCTCCACTTT.

The chain uses TRBV29-1 and TRBJ2-1; maybe TRBD1 (6 bases). V lost 7 bases and J 4 bases, leaving 14 bases between the germline ends. Germline V gene sequence: CDR1 SQVTM, CDR2 ANQGSEA. The CDR3 spans 13 residues. CDR3 loop: CSASRDKYNEQFF. Here the CDR3 DNA reads TGCAGCGCATCTAGGGACAAATACAATGAGCAGTTCTTC.

In its sample, this clone ranks as medium-sized. V is TRBV6-5 and J is TRBJ1-1, with a tentative D call TRBD1 (6 bases). Germline V gene sequence: CDR1 MNHEY, CDR2 SVGAGI. The CDR3 has 13 residues. Trimming took off 7 bases at V and 4 bases at J, with 13 bases between the two ends. The CDR3 loop reads CASKQSQGTEAFF. The CDR3 DNA is TGTGCCAGCAAACAATCACAGGGCACTGAAGCTTTCTTT.

The chain links TRBV11-3 to TRBJ2-3; D uncertain. Trimming took 6 bases from V and 8 from J, leaving 3 bases between them. CDR1 SGHNT and CDR2 YENEEA come from the germline V gene. This CDR3 comprises 9 residues. In nucleotides, the CDR3 is TGTGCCAGCAGGCGTACGCAGTATTTT. Its translation is CASRRTQYF.

The V and J genes are TRBV7-6 and TRBJ1-2, with 10 bases aligning to TRBD1. The CDR3 spans 17 residues. CDR1 is SGHVS, CDR2 FNYEAQ, per germline. The V segment lost 0 bases and the J segment 3 bases; nucleotides outside the gene matches: 7. The CDR3 sequence: CASSLARTGGKDYGYTF. The CDR3 coding sequence is TGTGCCAGCAGCTTAGCCCGGACAGGGGGGAAGGACTATGGCTACACCTTC.